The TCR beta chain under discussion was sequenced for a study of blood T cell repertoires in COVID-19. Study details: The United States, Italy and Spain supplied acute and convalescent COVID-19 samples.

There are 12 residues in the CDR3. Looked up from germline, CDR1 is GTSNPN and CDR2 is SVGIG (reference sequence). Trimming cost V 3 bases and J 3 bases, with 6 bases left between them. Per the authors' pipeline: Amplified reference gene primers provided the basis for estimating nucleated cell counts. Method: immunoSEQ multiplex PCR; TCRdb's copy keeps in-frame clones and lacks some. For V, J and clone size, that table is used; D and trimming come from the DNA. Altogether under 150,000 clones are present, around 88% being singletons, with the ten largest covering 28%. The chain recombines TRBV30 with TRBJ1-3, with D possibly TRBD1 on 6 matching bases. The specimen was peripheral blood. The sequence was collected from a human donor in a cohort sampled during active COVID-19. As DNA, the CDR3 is TGTGCCTGGAGGGACAGTGGAAACACCATATATTTT. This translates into CAWRDSGNTIYF.